These 22 T cell receptor beta chains share one sample of origin, sequenced in a study of T cells in Graves' hyperthyroidism and ophthalmopathy. It was RNA transcripts that yielded the amplified TCR beta CDR3 regions. First-round RT-PCR of the TCR CDR3 relied on the HTBI primer set. MiXCR, run by TCRdb on the multiplex PCR reads, gives a single entry per CDR3 protein. The sample lists a few hundred thousand distinct CDR3 sequences, around 15% seen once, with 20% in the top ten. The sequencing input was blood. The receptors derive from a woman aged 30 to 39 with Graves' ophthalmopathy.

This clonotype was detected ten times or more. The chain couples TRBV28 to TRBJ2-7, with D hard to call. Trimming took 6 bases from V and 1 from J, leaving 10 bases between them. The CDR3 consists of 13 residues. The germline V gene encodes CDR1 MDHEN and CDR2 SYDVKM. CDR3 nucleotide sequence: TGTGCCAGCAGCTCTTCGTTTTCCTACGAGCAGTACTTC. As protein: CASSSSFSYEQYF.

This clonotype was seen ten or more times. The V and J genes are TRBV27 and TRBJ1-2; D possibly corresponds to TRBD1 (6 bases). This CDR3 contains 13 residues. Germline CDR1 MNHEY, CDR2 SMNVEV (reference sequence). V lost 3 bases to trimming and J lost 7 bases, with 12 bases between them. The CDR3 loop reads CASSFGGASGYTF. The DNA for the CDR3 is TGTGCCAGCAGTTTTGGGGGCGCGAGTGGCTACACCTTC.

This clonotype has a count of ten or more. Relative to the germline gene, one junction end is altered; a read error may explain this. The chain employs TRBV15 and TRBJ2-5; D unclear. This CDR3 is 14 amino acids long. Germline loops: CDR1 LNHNV, CDR2 YYDKDF (reference sequence). CDR3 sequence (DNA): TGTGCCACCAGCAACAGACCGCTACAAGGGACCCAGTACTTC. This translates into CATSNRPLQGTQYF.

This clonotype was counted at least ten times. The J gene is TRBJ1-1, the V gene TRBV27, with D possibly TRBD1 on 5 matching bases. Germline V gene sequence: CDR1 MNHEY, CDR2 SMNVEV (reference sequence). V lost 5 bases to trimming and J lost 4 bases, with 17 bases between them. The CDR3 covers 15 residues. The CDR3: CASSPRGVWVTEAFF. As DNA, the CDR3 is TGTGCCAGCAGTCCCCGAGGGGTGTGGGTCACTGAAGCTTTCTTT.

This clonotype was seen many times. The chain recombines TRBV7-9 with TRBJ1-4; a weak D match, TRBD1 (6 bases). Germline assignment: CDR1 SEHNR and CDR2 FQNEAQ (reference sequence). The CDR3 extends over 15 amino acids. Between the trimmed V and J ends, which lost 4 bases and 5 bases, there was a span of 14 bases. This chain's CDR3 is CASSYPRGENEKLFF. The CDR3 DNA sequence: TGTGCCAGCAGCTACCCCAGGGGTGAGAATGAAAAACTGTTTTTT.

In its sample, this clonotype was seen many times. This chain uses TRBV28 with TRBJ1-2; 10 nucleotides agree with TRBD1. The junction had 9 bases not matched to a gene; V was cut back by 5 bases and J by 6 bases. CDR1 is MDHEN, CDR2 SYDVKM, per germline. This CDR3 has 15 amino acids. CDR3 sequence reads: CASSHPGQGSDGYTF. CDR3 DNA sequence: TGTGCCAGCAGTCATCCGGGACAGGGGTCGGATGGCTACACCTTC.

This clonotype was counted many times. J is TRBJ2-3 and V is TRBV20-1, with a possible D match to TRBD2 (6 bases). In germline, CDR1 is DFQATT, CDR2 SNEGSKA (reference sequence). This CDR3 is 16 amino acids long. The V and J ends lost 1 base and 0 bases respectively, with 14 bases between them. DNA for the CDR3: TGCAGTGCTAGAGTCATAGCCAGCGGGAGCACAGATACGCAGTATTTT. Protein product: CSARVIASGSTDTQYF.

This clonotype has ten or more counts. The J gene is TRBJ2-1, the V gene TRBV12-5; D is possibly TRBD2 (6 bases). Germline CDR1 is LGHNT and CDR2 is FRNRAP. This CDR3 is built from 13 residues. Trimming removed 7 bases from V and 8 bases from J, with 15 bases in between. For the CDR3, the DNA is TGTGCTAGTGCCTCCGCGGGGATCGATGAGCAGTTCTTC. Translating gives CASASAGIDEQFF.

This clonotype came up many times. The V gene is TRBV12-3 or TRBV12-4, the J gene TRBJ1-2; no clear D. The CDR3 loop spans 14 amino acids. Between the trimmed V and J ends, which lost 6 bases and 7 bases, there was a span of 18 bases. The CDR3 DNA sequence: TGTGCCAGCAGCCACCAGACCGTACCGGGTGGCTACACCTTC. As protein: CASSHQTVPGGYTF.

The V and J genes are TRBV28 and TRBJ2-3; 10 bases fit TRBD2. The length of the CDR3 is 12 residues. Per the germline V gene, CDR1 is MDHEN and CDR2 is SYDVKM. Trimming took 7 bases from V and 7 from J; bases not matched to a gene: 2. For the CDR3, the DNA is TGTGCCAGCATAGCGGGGGGACATACGCAGTATTTT. As protein: CASIAGGHTQYF.

The table lists this clonotype with a few counts. CDR3 in DNA: TGTGCCAGTAGTAGCTGGACAGGGGGAACCTACAATGAGCAGTTCTTC. As protein: CASSSWTGGTYNEQFF. This chain joins TRBV19 and TRBJ2-1; 10 nucleotides line up with TRBD1. Trimming removed 4 bases from V and 2 bases from J; junction bases left unmatched: 5. The CDR3 is 16 residues long. Germline CDR1 and CDR2: LNHDA and SQIVND (reference sequence).

This clonotype was seen many times. The chain employs TRBV24-1 and TRBJ2-2, with D perhaps TRBD1 (6 bases). The CDR3 has 15 residues. Germline V gene data show CDR1 as KGHDR and CDR2 as SFDVKD. V gave up 6 bases and J gave up 1 base, with 11 bases separating them. CDR3 sequence (DNA): TGTGCCACCAGTCCCGAGGGGGTGAACACCGGGGAGCTGTTTTTT. This translates into CATSPEGVNTGELFF.

The gene calls are TRBV9 and TRBJ2-3, with 8 bases lining up with TRBD2. This CDR3 comprises 15 residues. Germline assignment: CDR1 SGDLS and CDR2 YYNGEE. The trim removed 4 bases at V and 6 bases at J, leaving 10 bases unmatched. The CDR3 spells CASSPKAGASDTQYF. CDR3 DNA sequence: TGTGCCAGCAGCCCCAAAGCGGGGGCATCGGATACGCAGTATTTT.

This clonotype was found many times. The chain recombines TRBV28 with TRBJ1-5, with D possibly TRBD1 on 6 matching bases. Trimming shortened V by 6 bases and J by 1 base, and 13 bases separated the two germline ends. Germline-derived CDR1 and CDR2 are MDHEN and SYDVKM. The CDR3 consists of 15 residues. This chain's CDR3 is CASRRGGGSNQPQHF. The DNA for the CDR3 is TGTGCCAGCAGAAGGGGGGGTGGGAGCAATCAGCCCCAGCATTTT.

Notes on this clonotype: A read error may be the cause here, since a much bigger clone is one base away. The gene calls are TRBV7-9 and TRBJ1-4; D possibly corresponds to TRBD1 (6 bases). Per the germline V gene, CDR1 is SEHNR and CDR2 is FQNEAQ (reference sequence). The CDR3 has 18 amino acids. CDR3 sequence (DNA): TGTGCCGGCAGCCCCGGACAGAGCGAACTTGCAACTAATGAAAAACTGTTTTTT. Translation: CAGSPGQSELATNEKLFF.

This chain connects TRBV9 to TRBJ1-2; D is unresolved. Looked up from germline, CDR1 is SGDLS and CDR2 is YYNGEE. The CDR3 is 15 residues long. Trimming stripped 0 bases from V and 9 bases from J, with 18 bases between. CDR3 sequence: CASSVGKVAGESYTF. Written as DNA, the CDR3 is TGTGCCAGCAGCGTAGGTAAGGTCGCCGGGGAGAGCTACACCTTC. The full variable domain, with the rest looked up from reference TRBV9 and TRBJ1-2, is DSGVTQTPKHLITATGQRVTLRCSPRSGDLSVYWYQQSLDQGLQFLIQYYNGEERAKGNILERFSAQQFPDLHSELNLSSLELGDSALYFCASSVGKVAGESYTFGSGTRLTVV.

The chain couples TRBV27 to TRBJ1-2; a possible D gene is TRBD1 (6 bases). The CDR3 is 16 residues long. Germline V CDR1 and CDR2: MNHEY, SMNVEV (reference sequence). V was cut by 6 bases and J by 2 bases, with 19 bases left in between. The CDR3 loop reads CASSPTSGVRNYGYTF. In DNA, the CDR3 is TGTGCCAGCAGCCCAACTTCAGGGGTTAGGAACTATGGCTACACCTTC.

The gene calls are TRBV30 and TRBJ1-6; D is unresolved. CDR1 is GTSNPN and CDR2 is SVGIG in the germline V gene (reference sequence). The germline V and J ends were trimmed by 3 bases and 7 bases, with 10 bases remaining between them. The length of the CDR3 is 13 residues. The CDR3 nucleotides read TGTGCCTGGAGCGAGAACAAAAATTCACCCCTCCACTTT. Translation gives CAWSENKNSPLHF.

This clonotype was seen ten or more times. The chain recombines TRBV7-8 with TRBJ2-1; possibly TRBD2 for D (7 bases). This CDR3 is built from 13 residues. From germline, CDR1 is SGHVS and CDR2 FQNEAQ. V was pared by 7 bases and J by 6 bases, with 13 bases between. CDR3: CASTREGGNEQFF. The CDR3 DNA sequence: TGTGCCAGCACCAGGGAGGGGGGCAATGAGCAGTTCTTC.

As for this clonotype: A much larger clonotype is one base distant, so this may be a read error. Here the CDR3 DNA reads TGTGCCAGCTCACCACCGGAAAGGACCGGTGAGACCCAGTACTTC. Translation gives CASSPPERTGETQYF. The chain employs TRBV18 and TRBJ2-5; D gene uncertain. Germline-derived CDR1 and CDR2 are KGHSH and LQKENI. The CDR3 is 15 amino acids. Deletions cut 0 bases from V and 5 bases from J, with 13 bases between. Filled out from reference TRBV18 and TRBJ2-5, the complete variable domain reads NAGVMQNPRHLVRRRGQEARLRCSPMKGHSHVYWYRQLPEEGLKFMVYLQKENIIDESGMPKERFSAEFPKEGPSILRIQQVVRGDSAAYFCASSPPERTGETQYFGPGTRLLVL.

This clonotype has at least ten counts. The J gene is TRBJ2-3, the V gene TRBV5-1, with a weak D call TRBD2 (6 bases). The CDR3 spans 17 residues. The ends were cut back, 2 bases at V and 0 bases at J, with 16 bases in the middle. In germline, CDR1 is SGHRS, CDR2 YFSETQ. The CDR3 region is CASSFFGGRTSTDTQYF. As DNA, the CDR3 is TGCGCCAGCAGCTTTTTCGGGGGACGGACTAGCACAGATACGCAGTATTTT.

Ten or more counts support this clonotype. The chain uses TRBV12-3 or TRBV12-4 and TRBJ1-5; D is ambiguous. Trimming removed 4 bases at V and 0 bases at J, with 13 bases between. There are 16 residues in the CDR3. The CDR3 coding sequence is TGTGCCAGCAGTTCCCCCCGGGAGTATAGCAATCAGCCCCAGCATTTT. Translated, it gives CASSSPREYSNQPQHF.